The 2 T cell receptor beta chains reported below all come from one sample, sequenced in a study of OX40 agonist ivuxolimab in advanced cancers. The protocol was immunoSEQ multiplex PCR, while the TCRdb copy is restricted to in-frame clones and leaves out a portion. The table lists over 85,000 clones, 90% of them singletons, with around 1.5% in the top ten. The input for sequencing was CD4+ or CD8+ T cells sorted from blood, taken in a trial of the OX40 agonist ivuxolimab. All receptors come from an adult with an advanced solid tumor such as melanoma, head and neck, liver or kidney cancer.

The chain has TRBV10-3 and TRBJ1-1, with 9 bases aligning to TRBD1. Germline lookup yields CDR1 ENHRY and CDR2 SYGVKD. The V segment lost 10 bases and the J segment 4 bases; nucleotides outside the gene matches: 13. This CDR3 has 15 amino acids. The CDR3 DNA follows: TGTGCCACCAGGTTACCGGGACAGGGCTCCACTGAAGCTTTCTTT. This gives the protein CATRLPGQGSTEAFF.

This rearrangement joins TRBV30 to TRBJ2-1; TRBD2 matches at 7 bases. Germline CDR1 GTSNPN, CDR2 SVGIG (reference sequence). After removal of 3 bases from V and 6 bases from J, the junction contained 17 bases not matched to a gene. The CDR3 extends over 17 amino acids. CDR3 in DNA: TGTGCCTGGAGATTAAACCCCGGGAGGCGGAGAAGCAATGAGCAGTTCTTC. This encodes CAWRLNPGRRRSNEQFF.